Shown below are 24 T cell receptor beta chains from a single sample sequenced in a study of CD8 T cells in ankylosing spondylitis. Findings of the study overall: What seemed typical of ankylosing spondylitis blood was a TCR beta motif built from several highly homologous variants.

These receptors have no identified antigens. MiXCR was run by TCRdb on the 5' RACE reads, yielding one entry per CDR3 protein. The profile shows around 770,000 distinct CDR3 sequences, about 11% of them singletons. The sequenced sample consisted of blood, either unsorted or a sorted T cell fraction (not recorded which). The source is a male donor with ankylosing spondylitis.

The V call is TRBV12-3 or TRBV12-4, the J call TRBJ1-6, with D possibly being TRBD1 (5 bases). This CDR3 spans 14 amino acids. Trimming cost V 2 bases and J 10 bases, with 12 bases left between them. This chain's CDR3 is CASSLFWGNSPLHF. The CDR3 DNA is TGTGCCAGCAGTTTATTTTGGGGCAACTCACCCCTCCACTTT.

This clonotype was detected only a few times. This chain joins TRBV12-3 or TRBV12-4 and TRBJ2-5; the D gene is possibly TRBD2 (6 bases). V shed 5 bases and J shed 4 bases, with 17 bases lying between them. This CDR3 region has 15 residues. CDR3 in amino acids: CASSARDLKTETQYF. CDR3 nucleotide sequence: TGTGCCAGCAGTGCCCGGGACTTGAAGACAGAGACCCAGTACTTC.

This clonotype was recorded a few times. This chain joins TRBV5-1 and TRBJ1-2; weak D call: TRBD1 (6 bases). Germline V gene data show CDR1 as SGHRS and CDR2 as YFSETQ. Trimming cost V 4 bases and J 8 bases, with 18 bases left between them. CDR3 length equals 14 residues. For the CDR3, the DNA is TGCGCCAGCAGCCCTAGGGGGAGAGTGGAGGGCTACACCTTC. Amino acid sequence: CASSPRGRVEGYTF.

For this clonotype: The junction and the germline gene differ at one end; a read error may be behind it. V usage is TRBV4-2 and J usage is TRBJ2-7; no firm D call. Germline loops: CDR1 LGHNA, CDR2 YNFKEQ. The CDR3 spans 13 residues. CDR3 in DNA: TGTGCCAGCAGCGAAGAGACCTCAAAGGAGCAGTACTTC. Amino acids: CASSEETSKEQYF.

The J gene is TRBJ2-2, the V gene TRBV4-2; possibly TRBD2 for D (6 bases). The germline V gene has CDR1 LGHNA and CDR2 YNFKEQ. The V end was cut by 2 bases, the J end by 0 bases, with 16 bases between. The CDR3 length is 18 residues. CDR3 residues: CASSQSWGRQTNTGELFF. CDR3 in DNA: TGTGCCAGCAGCCAATCCTGGGGGAGGCAGACGAACACCGGGGAGCTGTTTTTT.

This clonotype has ten or more counts. The chain is built from TRBV29-1 and TRBJ2-3; D unclear. Germline V gene sequence: CDR1 SQVTM, CDR2 ANQGSEA. Trimming removed 3 bases at V and 3 bases at J, with 10 bases between. The CDR3 is 13 residues long. The CDR3 is CSVDAQSTDTQYF. The CDR3 DNA sequence: TGCAGCGTTGACGCCCAGTCAACAGATACGCAGTATTTT.

The rearrangement links TRBV20-1 to TRBJ2-7; D gene ambiguous. V was cut by 6 bases and J by 4 bases, with 19 bases left in between. This CDR3 region has 14 residues. Germline CDR1 reads DFQATT; CDR2 reads SNEGSKA (reference sequence). Here the CDR3 reads CSADLNNLGYEQYF. Here the CDR3 DNA reads TGCAGTGCCGACCTAAATAATCTGGGTTACGAGCAGTACTTC.

The chain recombines TRBV11-2 with TRBJ1-2; unclear D gene. The V gene's germline CDR1 is SGHAT and CDR2 FQNNGV. Trimming shortened V by 10 bases and J by 0 bases, and 12 bases separated the two germline ends. CDR3 length: 13 residues. In DNA form, the CDR3 reads TGTGCCATTTCGCGGGAGGCTAACTATGGCTACACCTTC. Its protein is CAISREANYGYTF.

The chain recombines TRBV29-1 with TRBJ1-4; 7 bases agree with TRBD1. This CDR3 region has 14 residues. Germline V CDR1 and CDR2: SQVTM, ANQGSEA. Trimming cost V 6 bases and J 2 bases; bases outside gene matches: 6. The CDR3 DNA reads TGCAGCGTCGGTGGGACAGAGACTAATGAAAAACTGTTTTTT. It encodes CSVGGTETNEKLFF.

This clonotype was detected many times. The V and J genes are TRBV20-1 and TRBJ1-2, with TRBD1 identical over 12 bases. The CDR3 is made up of 14 amino acids. V gave up 2 bases and J gave up 8 bases; unmatched junction bases: 6. Per germline, CDR1 DFQATT and CDR2 SNEGSKA (reference sequence). The CDR3, as DNA: TGCAGTGCTAGATCGGGGACAGGGGGCTTCGGCTACACCTTC. Translated: CSARSGTGGFGYTF.

The chain couples TRBV20-1 to TRBJ2-3, with D possibly called TRBD1 or TRBD2 (5 bases each). This CDR3 region has 14 residues. Germline values: CDR1 DFQATT, CDR2 SNEGSKA (reference sequence). The V gene lost 4 bases and the J gene lost 3 bases, with 14 bases spanning the gap. In DNA form, the CDR3 reads TGCAGTGCTAATCGAGGGCAGGGAACAGATACGCAGTATTTT. It codes for CSANRGQGTDTQYF.

The sample holds many counts of this clonotype. This chain uses TRBV20-1 with TRBJ2-1; the D gene is possibly TRBD1 (6 bases). V was cut by 3 bases and J by 8 bases, with 23 bases left in between. The CDR3 covers 16 residues. CDR1 DFQATT and CDR2 SNEGSKA come from the germline V gene (reference sequence). As DNA, the CDR3 is TGCAGTGCTAGCCAGTTACGTGGGGGCCTCGGGGATGAGCAGTTCTTC. Protein sequence: CSASQLRGGLGDEQFF.

This clonotype was detected only a few times. The V gene is TRBV5-1, the J gene TRBJ2-7; perhaps TRBD2 as D (6 bases). Per germline, CDR1 SGHRS and CDR2 YFSETQ. The V end was cut by 4 bases, the J end by 3 bases, with 14 bases between. The CDR3 sequence is 14 residues long. CDR3 in amino acids: CASSGGDFYYEQYF. The CDR3 DNA is TGCGCCAGCAGCGGTGGGGACTTTTACTACGAGCAGTACTTC.

This chain uses TRBV6-1 with TRBJ1-2; 8 bases match TRBD1. This CDR3 is 13 amino acids long. With 6 bases clipped from V and 7 bases from J, the junction kept 7 bases outside the gene matches. Germline-derived CDR1 and CDR2 are MNHNS and SASEGT. CDR3 coding DNA: TGTGCCAGCAGATTTCCAGGGGGCAGTGGCTACACCTTC. This codes for CASRFPGGSGYTF.

The sample holds a few counts of this clonotype. The chain employs TRBV6-5 and TRBJ2-3; D remains unclear. V lost 4 bases and J 6 bases, leaving 26 bases between the germline ends. Germline V gene data show CDR1 as MNHEY and CDR2 as SVGAGI. The CDR3 has 18 residues. CDR3 coding DNA: TGTGCCAGCAGTTTCAGGCCACCCCGGAAGGGCCTGTTGGATACGCAGTATTTT. Its translation is CASSFRPPRKGLLDTQYF.

Only a few counts were recorded for this clonotype. This chain connects TRBV20-1 to TRBJ1-3; a possible D gene is TRBD1 (5 bases). This CDR3 comprises 13 residues. Trimming left V 3 bases short and J 8 bases short, with 14 bases between. Looked up from germline, CDR1 is DFQATT and CDR2 is SNEGSKA (reference sequence). CDR3 sequence (DNA): TGCAGTGCTAGTTTTCAGGGAGGGGACACCATATATTTT. As protein: CSASFQGGDTIYF.

This chain uses TRBV20-1 with TRBJ2-6, with D possibly being TRBD1 (6 bases). Germline CDR1 reads DFQATT; CDR2 reads SNEGSKA (reference sequence). The CDR3 has 14 residues. V lost 5 bases and J lost 2, with 10 bases in between. CDR3 coding DNA: TGCAGTGCTTATGACAGGACTGGGGCCAACGTCCTGACTTTC. Protein: CSAYDRTGANVLTF.

The CDR3 spells CSARLGGENYEQFF. CDR3 bases: TGCAGTGCTAGACTTGGAGGGGAGAACTATGAGCAGTTCTTC. The V and J genes are TRBV20-1 and TRBJ2-1; TRBD2 is a possible D gene (6 bases). The CDR3 extends over 14 amino acids. The germline CDR1 and CDR2 sequences are DFQATT and SNEGSKA (reference sequence). With 2 bases removed from V and 8 bases from J, the gap between germline ends came to 16 bases.

The gene calls are TRBV15 and TRBJ1-5, with unresolved D. V gave up 0 bases and J gave up 2 bases, with 23 bases separating them. The germline V gene has CDR1 LNHNV and CDR2 YYDKDF (reference sequence). There are 20 residues in the CDR3. Here the CDR3 reads CATSRDLAQFSIGGNQPQHF. In DNA, the CDR3 is TGTGCCACCAGCAGAGATCTGGCACAGTTCTCTATCGGGGGCAATCAGCCCCAGCATTTT.

This chain joins TRBV28 and TRBJ1-2; tentatively, D is TRBD1 (5 bases). V lost 7 bases and J 4 bases, leaving 13 bases between the germline ends. The germline V gene has CDR1 MDHEN and CDR2 SYDVKM. CDR3 size: 13 residues. This chain's CDR3 is CASNRDSFYGYTF. CDR3 DNA sequence: TGTGCCAGCAATCGTGACAGTTTCTATGGCTACACCTTC.

This rearrangement joins TRBV6-1 to TRBJ2-1; 10 bases align to TRBD2. V lost 6 bases, J lost 11 bases, and 7 bases stayed unmatched. The germline CDR1 and CDR2 sequences are MNHNS and SASEGT. This CDR3 is built from 13 residues. Written as DNA, the CDR3 is TGTGCCAGCAGAGTCGGGACTAGCGCGAAGCAGTTCTTC. This gives the protein CASRVGTSAKQFF.

This sequence joins TRBV7-2 and TRBJ2-7; tentative D call: TRBD1 (6 bases). This CDR3 has 14 residues. The V gene's germline CDR1 is SGHTA and CDR2 FQGNSA. Trimming pared 2 bases from V and 4 bases from J, leaving 12 bases between. Here the CDR3 DNA reads TGTGCCAGCAGCTTATCCATAGGACAGTACGAGCAGTACTTC. It yields the protein CASSLSIGQYEQYF.

This clonotype was seen a handful of times. The rearrangement uses TRBV12-3 or TRBV12-4 and TRBJ2-2, with D unresolved. The ends were cut back, 8 bases at V and 2 bases at J, with 6 bases in the middle. The length of the CDR3 is 12 residues. The CDR3 sequence is CASYGNTGELFF. The CDR3 bases are TGTGCCAGCTACGGAAACACCGGGGAGCTGTTTTTT.

This clonotype turned up a few times. The chain recombines TRBV7-9 with TRBJ2-5, with a tentative D call TRBD2 (6 bases). Germline V gives CDR1 SEHNR, CDR2 FQNEAQ (reference sequence). The CDR3 is 14 residues long. Deletions cut 7 bases from V and 3 bases from J, with 15 bases between. The CDR3 DNA reads as TGTGCCAGCACCGAGGTGGCGGGGAAAGAGACCCAGTACTTC. This codes for CASTEVAGKETQYF.